This T cell receptor beta chain appears in the sequencing data of a study of Graves' ophthalmopathy and Graves' hyperthyroidism (dated by TCRdb to the late 2010s). Regarding the study in general: Peripheral blood was collected before any treatment was given, at the time of initial diagnosis. Once sampling was done, hyperthyroidism patients were given methimazole at a starting dose of 30 mg daily, while ophthalmopathy patients were given high-dose intravenous methylprednisolone. A discovery set of 90 to 100 patients (43 ophthalmopathy, 57 stable hyperthyroidism) was enrolled to explore V-J signatures distinguishing ophthalmopathy from hyperthyroidism. The roughly 94 discovery patients were randomly divided into training and test sets at a 7:3 ratio. An independent validation cohort comprised about 20 hyperthyroidism patients and roughly 15 patients who later progressed from hyperthyroidism to ophthalmopathy. In total, 135 blood samples were TCR-sequenced: 40 to 45 ophthalmopathy, 75 hyperthyroidism and approximately 17 hyperthyroidism-to-ophthalmopathy patients. The study used TCR beta repertoire signatures to distinguish Graves' ophthalmopathy from Graves' hyperthyroidism and to predict progression to ophthalmopathy. In about 6 hyperthyroidism patients, T-cell repertoires of thyroid tissue and blood were compared.

Points the paper makes about the study in general: Sample size was not statistically predetermined, and group allocation was not concealed from the investigators. Most expanded thyroid clonotypes with a frequency above 0.001 also appeared in blood, which suggests that blood repertoires may reflect the immune response in the thyroid. In cross-validation, the 13-signature model distinguished ophthalmopathy from stable hyperthyroidism with 85% to 90% sensitivity and approximately 81% specificity, and in the test set the corresponding values were about 80% and 75%. In validation, the model predicted ophthalmopathy progression with about 64% sensitivity and 72% to 80% specificity; about a dozen predicted patients were CT-confirmed with GO in a median of approximately 6.2 months.

Ophthalmopathy patients had moderately to severely active disease, Clinical Activity Score of at least 3, NOSPECS grade of at least 4, and disease duration under 3 months. Patients with other autoimmune diseases, uncontrolled infections, pregnancy or lactation were excluded. Clinical symptoms, serum thyroxine, TRAb, thyroid ultrasound and orbital computed tomography formed the basis of the diagnosis. PBMCs were isolated from about 9.1 ml of fresh peripheral blood by Ficoll-Paque density gradient centrifugation. Trizol reagent was used to extract the total RNA, and its quality was then checked on an Agilent 2100 Bioanalyzer. Reading the germline V gene gives CDR1 ENHRY and CDR2 SYGVKD. From its cysteine to its phenylalanine, the CDR3 spans 17 amino acids. The read is trimmed to its CDR3 DNA, 51 bases read in frame from base 1. From V the trimming removes 7 bases and from J it removes 3 bases, while the gene matches leave 8 bases of the junction unaccounted for.

TCR beta CDR3 regions were amplified from RNA transcripts for repertoire sequencing. A first-round RT-PCR used HTBI primers with the Qiagen OneStep RT-PCR kit, followed by a second-round multiplex PCR, size selection and purification. Libraries were sequenced on an Illumina HiSeq2000 using paired-end 100 bp reads. Regarding the original processing steps: SOAPnuke was used for read processing, and reads with adapters, uncalled bases, a mean Phred below 15, or no exact constant-primer or identifier match were discarded. COPE v1.2.5 was used to merge high-quality paired reads. Each unique nucleotide sequence was defined as a clonotype, and clonotypes were aligned to IMGT TRB V, D and J references with MiTCR v1.1. Analysis was restricted to V-J combinations with a frequency above 0.0001, which covered 98% to 99.2% of repertoires. For each V-J combination, a TCR clonal expansion and chaos score was defined as the ratio of F50 clonal expansion to chaos observed in the TCRdist matrix. Welch's t-statistics and random forest were used to reduce features to 10 to 15 V-J combinations, which were fed into a naive Bayes classifier. The Morisita-Horn index was used to measure how similar the thyroid and blood repertoires were. The public reads were quality trimmed at Q25 with fastp and then assembled into clones with MiXCR by TCRdb, keeping productive beta chains. Rows matching on CDR3 protein sequence are summarized as one entry with the most common DNA and genes. V and J calls and clone size were set by TCRdb, not the authors. The sample table lists about 160,000 distinct CDR3 sequences, roughly two fifths of them with a count of one. Around 8.9% of the sample is in the top ten clones.

There are many counts of this clonotype. It has no known antigen specificity. Within one base of it there is no much larger clone, and no base qualities were kept. Material for sequencing was peripheral blood. This sequence uses TRBV10-3 and TRBJ2-6, and TRBD1 aligns with 11 junction nucleotides. This clonotype was obtained from a man aged 25-45 years with Graves' ophthalmopathy. Donor details come from another sample of the same person, matched by shared clones. Here is the DNA: TGTGCCATCAAAGGACAGGGGGCGGTTTTTGGGGCCAACGTCCTGACTTTC. Its product reads: CAIKGQGAVFGANVLTF.